The source of this T cell receptor beta chain is a study of blood T cell repertoires in COVID-19. Sequencing used immunoSEQ multiplex PCR; TCRdb keeps in-frame clones, though not all of them. Among around 300,000 clones listed, over 75% were seen once. V shed 0 bases and J shed 1 base, with 9 bases lying between them. The CDR3 is 15 amino acids. CDR1 SEHNR and CDR2 FQNEAQ come from the germline V gene (reference sequence). The chain is built from TRBV7-9 and TRBJ2-5; tentative D call: TRBD2 (6 bases). This TCR was sampled from a man between 50 and 59 years old with active or convalescent COVID-19. Sequenced sample: peripheral blood. This chain's CDR3 is CASSLARGLQETQYF. CDR3 coding DNA: TGTGCCAGCAGCTTAGCGCGGGGCCTCCAAGAGACCCAGTACTTC.